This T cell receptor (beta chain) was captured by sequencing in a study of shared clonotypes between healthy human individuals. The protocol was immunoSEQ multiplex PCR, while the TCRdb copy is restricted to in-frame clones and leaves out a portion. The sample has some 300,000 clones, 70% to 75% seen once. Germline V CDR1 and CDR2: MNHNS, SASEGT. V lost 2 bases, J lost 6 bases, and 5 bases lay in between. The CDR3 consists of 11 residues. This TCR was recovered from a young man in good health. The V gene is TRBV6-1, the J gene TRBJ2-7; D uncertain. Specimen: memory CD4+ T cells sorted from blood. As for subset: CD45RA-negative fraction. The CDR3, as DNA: TGTGCCAGCAGTGAACCCTCCGAGCAGTACTTC. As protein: CASSEPSEQYF.